A single sample gave rise to the 27 T cell receptor beta chains below, sequenced in a study of shared T cell receptors in the human thymus. Libraries were prepared by immunoSEQ multiplex PCR; TCRdb keeps only in-frame clonotypes and omits some of them. This sample has just under 550,000 clones, with about 80% found just once. The sample was also linked to a second study, of human thymus T cells.

The sequenced material came from thymocytes. The receptors originated from a boy younger than two with a congenital heart defect.

This clone was seen more than once but under ten times. This chain links TRBV5-1 with TRBJ1-3, with TRBD1 matching over 9 bases. CDR3 length: 16 amino acids. V dropped 4 bases and J dropped 4; count of bases not matched to a gene: 9. Germline CDR1 is SGHRS and CDR2 is YFSETQ. The CDR3 nucleotides read TGCGCCAGCAGCGGGCGGACAGGGGCGGCAGGAAACACCATATATTTT. It encodes CASSGRTGAAGNTIYF.

The chain combines TRBV7-9 with TRBJ1-4; possible D gene TRBD1, 6 bases. Looked up from germline, CDR1 is SEHNR and CDR2 is FQNEAQ (reference sequence). The CDR3 has 17 amino acids. The germline V and J ends were trimmed by 2 bases and 4 bases, with 17 bases remaining between them. CDR3 sequence: CASSLFAPGHLNEKLFF. The CDR3 bases are TGTGCCAGCAGCTTATTTGCCCCGGGACACCTTAATGAAAAACTGTTTTTT.

This clone was detected only a few times. The V call is TRBV27, the J call TRBJ2-2, with D tentatively TRBD1 (6 bases). Trimming removed 5 bases from V and 6 bases from J, with 10 bases in between. There are 13 residues in the CDR3. The germline gives CDR1 MNHEY, CDR2 SMNVEV (reference sequence). CDR3 in amino acids: CASSRYRAGELFF. The CDR3 region has the DNA TGTGCCAGCAGTCGGTACAGGGCCGGGGAGCTGTTTTTT.

The rearrangement joins TRBV7-8 to TRBJ2-1; a weak D match, TRBD2 (5 bases). V was clipped by 5 bases and J by 7 bases, with 12 bases between them. The CDR3 length is 13 residues. From germline, CDR1 is SGHVS and CDR2 FQNEAQ. For the CDR3, the DNA is TGTGCCAGCAGCCACCACGAGGGTAATGAGCAGTTCTTC. Translation gives CASSHHEGNEQFF.

This clone was recorded only once. The genes are TRBV2 and TRBJ2-5; 11 bases line up with TRBD2. Germline CDR1 SNHLY, CDR2 FYNNEI. V dropped 2 bases and J dropped 9; count of bases not matched to a gene: 2. The CDR3 runs to 13 residues. CDR3 protein: CASSEPSGRPQYF. Written as DNA, the CDR3 is TGTGCCAGCAGTGAACCTAGCGGGAGGCCCCAGTACTTC.

The chain has TRBV27 and TRBJ2-5; 7 bases are a match to TRBD1. Losses at the gene ends were 0 bases for V and 2 bases for J; bases not matched to a gene: 9. Germline V gives CDR1 MNHEY, CDR2 SMNVEV (reference sequence). The CDR3 length is 17 residues. CDR3 amino acids: CASSLSNRAGGQETQYF. In nucleotides, the CDR3 is TGTGCCAGCAGTTTATCGAATCGGGCAGGGGGACAAGAGACCCAGTACTTC.

The chain couples TRBV30 to TRBJ2-4; 10 nucleotides match TRBD2. CDR3 length equals 17 residues. V gave up 2 bases and J gave up 0 bases; unmatched junction bases: 7. The V gene's germline CDR1 is GTSNPN and CDR2 SVGIG (reference sequence). CDR3: CAWSPGTSVLAKNIQYF. For the CDR3, the DNA is TGTGCCTGGAGTCCCGGGACTAGCGTCCTAGCCAAAAACATTCAGTACTTC.

The chain links TRBV19 to TRBJ1-5, with D maybe TRBD1 (6 bases). The CDR3 has 15 residues. V lost 3 bases, J lost 5 bases, and 14 bases lay in between. Germline loops: CDR1 LNHDA, CDR2 SQIVND (reference sequence). This CDR3 reads CASSIPDRWDQPQHF. The CDR3 DNA follows: TGTGCCAGTAGTATCCCCGACAGGTGGGATCAGCCCCAGCATTTT.

The chain employs TRBV5-8 and TRBJ2-2; TRBD1 is a possible D gene (6 bases). Deletions cut 0 bases from V and 0 bases from J, with 12 bases between. This CDR3 is 17 amino acids long. From germline, CDR1 is SGHTS and CDR2 YDEGEE. The CDR3 spells CASSLAVTGANTGELFF. As DNA, the CDR3 is TGTGCCAGCAGCTTGGCCGTGACAGGAGCGAACACCGGGGAGCTGTTTTTT. Supplemented by reference TRBV5-8 and TRBJ2-2, the full variable domain reads EAGVTQSPTHLIKTRGQQATLRCSPISGHTSVYWYQQALGLGLQFLLWYDEGEERNRGNFPPRFSGRQFPNYSSELNVNALELEDSALYLCASSLAVTGANTGELFFGEGSRLTVL.

The chain couples TRBV11-3 to TRBJ2-3; D perhaps matches TRBD1 (5 bases). Germline CDR1 SGHNT, CDR2 YENEEA. Trimming stripped 3 bases from V and 5 bases from J, with 9 bases between. CDR3 length equals 13 residues. CDR3 coding DNA: TGTGCCAGCAGCTTTCAGGGAAGAGATACGCAGTATTTT. Protein sequence: CASSFQGRDTQYF.

The chain uses TRBV6-4 and TRBJ2-3; D might be TRBD2 (6 bases). The V end was cut by 6 bases, the J end by 2 bases, with 15 bases between. The CDR3 extends over 15 amino acids. CDR1 and CDR2 (germline): MRHNA, SNTAGT. DNA of the CDR3: TGTGCCAGCAGGCCTCAGGGAGGTCCCACAGATACGCAGTATTTT. Translating gives CASRPQGGPTDTQYF.

The chain combines TRBV7-9 with TRBJ2-7, with TRBD2 identical over 15 bases. This CDR3 comprises 18 residues. Germline values: CDR1 SEHNR, CDR2 FQNEAQ (reference sequence). V shed 5 bases, J shed 6 bases, and the junction held 14 bases outside the gene matches. CDR3 protein: CASSRTSGRAQGAIEQYF. In nucleotides, the CDR3 is TGTGCCAGCAGCCGGACTAGCGGGAGGGCCCAGGGAGCCATCGAGCAGTACTTC.

This chain joins TRBV28 and TRBJ1-5; D is unresolved. Germline V gene lookup returns CDR1 MDHEN and CDR2 SYDVKM. CDR3 size: 16 residues. Trimming took off 6 bases at V and 2 bases at J, with 17 bases between the two ends. DNA of the CDR3: TGTGCCAGCAGCTTGTACGCCAAGCAGGGCAATCAGCCCCAGCATTTT. Translation: CASSLYAKQGNQPQHF.

J is TRBJ2-3 and V is TRBV27; a possible D gene is TRBD2 (5 bases). CDR3 size: 14 residues. The germline V and J ends were trimmed by 7 bases and 0 bases, with 11 bases remaining between them. The germline V gene has CDR1 MNHEY and CDR2 SMNVEV (reference sequence). The CDR3 region is CASIYWTSTDTQYF. CDR3 bases: TGTGCCAGCATCTATTGGACTAGCACAGATACGCAGTATTTT.

J is TRBJ2-1 and V is TRBV9; 7 bases line up with TRBD2. Looked up from germline, CDR1 is SGDLS and CDR2 is YYNGEE. The J segment lost 5 bases and the V segment lost 3 bases, leaving 5 bases of the junction unmatched. This CDR3 is 14 amino acids long. The CDR3 region is CASSGAGADNEQFF. The CDR3 DNA reads TGTGCCAGCAGCGGTGCGGGAGCGGACAATGAGCAGTTCTTC.

A single count supports this clone. The chain combines TRBV28 with TRBJ2-6; 9 bases line up with TRBD1. J lost 0 bases, V lost 3 bases, and 6 bases had no gene match. The germline gives CDR1 MDHEN, CDR2 SYDVKM. The CDR3 is 18 residues long. In nucleotides, the CDR3 is TGTGCCAGCAGTTTTAGGGAGACAGGGGGCTCTGGGGCCAACGTCCTGACTTTC. It is translated as CASSFRETGGSGANVLTF.

This clone was detected only a few times. The chain joins TRBV25-1 to TRBJ1-2; tentatively, D is TRBD1 (6 bases). Deletions cut 5 bases from V and 6 bases from J, with 19 bases between. CDR3 length: 15 amino acids. Germline CDR1 and CDR2: MGHDK and SYGVNS. CDR3 coding DNA: TGTGCCAGCAGTACAATCACAGGGCCACGGAATGGCTACACCTTC. Encoded protein: CASSTITGPRNGYTF.

This chain joins TRBV7-6 and TRBJ2-1; a possible D gene is TRBD2 (5 bases). Germline V gives CDR1 SGHVS, CDR2 FNYEAQ. Trimming took off 5 bases at V and 4 bases at J, with 6 bases between the two ends. The CDR3 loop spans 12 amino acids. The DNA for the CDR3 is TGTGCCAGCAGCCCGGGGTACAATGAGCAGTTCTTC. Residues: CASSPGYNEQFF.

The rearrangement links TRBV14 to TRBJ2-1; 12 bases map to TRBD2. After removal of 0 bases from V and 7 bases from J, the junction contained 7 bases not matched to a gene. The V gene's germline CDR1 is SGHDN and CDR2 FVKESK. CDR3 length equals 17 residues. The CDR3 loop reads CASSQDPGLAGRNEQFF. CDR3 in DNA: TGTGCCAGCAGCCAAGATCCTGGACTAGCGGGGAGGAATGAGCAGTTCTTC.

The J gene is TRBJ2-7, the V gene TRBV28; weak D call: TRBD1 (5 bases). V gave up 4 bases and J gave up 0 bases, with 13 bases separating them. The CDR3 sequence is 15 residues long. Germline V CDR1 and CDR2: MDHEN, SYDVKM. For the CDR3, the DNA is TGTGCCAGCAGTTCCAAGGGCGACAGCTCCTACGAGCAGTACTTC. As protein: CASSSKGDSSYEQYF.

The chain joins TRBV30 to TRBJ2-1, with no clear D. Germline lookup yields CDR1 GTSNPN and CDR2 SVGIG (reference sequence). This CDR3 is built from 14 residues. V dropped 0 bases and J dropped 2 bases, with 8 bases sitting between them. The CDR3: CAWSVGLTYNEQFF. DNA of the CDR3: TGTGCCTGGAGTGTTGGCCTTACCTACAATGAGCAGTTCTTC. Full variable domain (missing parts from reference TRBV30 and TRBJ2-1): SQTIHQWPATLVQPVGSPLSLECTVEGTSNPNLYWYRQAAGRGLQLLFYSVGIGQISSEVPQNLSASRPQDRQFILSSKKLLLSDSGFYLCAWSVGLTYNEQFFGPGTRLTVL.

The chain links TRBV6-5 to TRBJ1-2, with 8 bases matching TRBD1. V shed 6 bases, J shed 3 bases, and the junction held 9 bases outside the gene matches. Germline CDR1 reads MNHEY; CDR2 reads SVGAGI. This CDR3 is 15 amino acids long. Here the CDR3 reads CASRVLSGGDYGYTF. As DNA, the CDR3 is TGTGCCAGCAGAGTCTTGTCAGGGGGCGACTATGGCTACACCTTC.

The chain links TRBV27 to TRBJ1-5; D is possibly TRBD1 (5 bases). This CDR3 is built from 17 residues. In germline, CDR1 is MNHEY, CDR2 SMNVEV (reference sequence). V lost 2 bases, J lost 2 bases, and 16 bases lay in between. CDR3 residues: CASSLGSPGSRNQPQHF. DNA of the CDR3: TGTGCCAGCAGTTTAGGGTCTCCAGGGTCGCGCAATCAGCCCCAGCATTTT.

The rearrangement uses TRBV7-3 and TRBJ2-2, with unresolved D. Trimming left V 5 bases short and J 6 bases short, with 10 bases between. Germline V lookup: CDR1 SGHTA, CDR2 FQGTGA. CDR3 size: 13 residues. The CDR3 loop is CASSPTEAGELFF. DNA for the CDR3: TGTGCCAGCAGCCCCACCGAGGCCGGGGAGCTGTTTTTT.

Comments on this clone: This sample also contains other DNA sequences that code for the same CDR3. The chain links TRBV29-1 to TRBJ2-7; 7 nucleotides align to TRBD1. J was trimmed by 1 base and V by 7 bases; bases with no gene match: 4. This CDR3 contains 12 residues. Germline values: CDR1 SQVTM, CDR2 ANQGSEA. CDR3 DNA sequence: TGCAGCGGTTTGACAGGGTCCTACGAGCAGTACTTC. Its protein is CSGLTGSYEQYF.

The rearrangement uses TRBV9 and TRBJ2-7; 8 positions match TRBD2. CDR3 length: 17 residues. Germline V gives CDR1 SGDLS, CDR2 YYNGEE. The V and J ends lost 0 bases and 2 bases, in that order; junction bases with no gene match: 10. CDR3 DNA: TGTGCCAGCAGCGTAGATCCAAGCGGGAGATCTACCTACGAGCAGTACTTC. This translates into CASSVDPSGRSTYEQYF.

In DNA, the CDR3 is TGCGCCAGCAGCCAAGAACCAGGCAGGGGGCGAGACACTGAAGCTTTCTTT. Its protein is CASSQEPGRGRDTEAFF. This chain joins TRBV4-3 and TRBJ1-1, with TRBD1 matching over 8 bases. Trimming took 0 bases from V and 3 from J; bases not matched to a gene: 9. Germline V gene lookup returns CDR1 LGHNA and CDR2 YSLEER. The CDR3 sequence is 17 residues long.